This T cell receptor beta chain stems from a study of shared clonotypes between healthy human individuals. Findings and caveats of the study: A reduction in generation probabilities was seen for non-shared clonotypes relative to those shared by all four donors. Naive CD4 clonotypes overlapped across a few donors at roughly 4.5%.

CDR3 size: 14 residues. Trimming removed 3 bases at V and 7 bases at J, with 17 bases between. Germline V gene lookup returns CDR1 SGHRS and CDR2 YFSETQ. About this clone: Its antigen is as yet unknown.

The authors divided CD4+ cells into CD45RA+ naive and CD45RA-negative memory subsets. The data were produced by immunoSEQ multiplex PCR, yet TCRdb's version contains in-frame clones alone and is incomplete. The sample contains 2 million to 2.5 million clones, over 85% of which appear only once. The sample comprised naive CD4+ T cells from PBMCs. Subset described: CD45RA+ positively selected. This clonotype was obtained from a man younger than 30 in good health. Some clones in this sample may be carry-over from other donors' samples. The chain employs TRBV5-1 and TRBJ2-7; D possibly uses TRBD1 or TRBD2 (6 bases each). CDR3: CASSWDQGTFEQYF. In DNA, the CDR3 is TGCGCCAGCAGCTGGGACCAGGGGACTTTTGAGCAGTACTTC. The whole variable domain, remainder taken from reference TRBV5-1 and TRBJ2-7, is KAGVTQTPRYLIKTRGQQVTLSCSPISGHRSVSWYQQTPGQGLQFLFEYFSETQRNKGNFPGRFSGRQFSNSRSEMNVSTLELGDSALYLCASSWDQGTFEQYFGPGTRLTVT.